What follows are 20 T cell receptor beta chains derived from one specimen sequenced in a study of tumor and adjacent non-tumor tissue in lung cancer. The template was RNA from unsorted bulk tissue. Three rounds of nested PCR, following a modified ARM-PCR protocol, produced the TCRbeta library. TCRdb re-analysed the multiplex PCR reads in MiXCR, keeping a single row per CDR3 protein. The data contain under 100,000 distinct CDR3 sequences, 61% of them singletons. The specimen sequenced was lung tumor tissue. These receptors came from a man between 65 and 85 years old with non-small cell lung cancer.

A remark on this clonotype: Relative to the germline gene, one junction end is altered; a read error may explain this. The chain links TRBV6-1 to TRBJ2-1; 7 bases fit TRBD2. This CDR3 has 14 amino acids. Germline loops: CDR1 MNHNS, CDR2 SASEGT. The CDR3 reads CASRARESYNQQFF. DNA for the CDR3: TGTGCCAGCAGGGCGCGGGAGTCCTACAATCAGCAGTTCTTC.

As concerns this clonotype: The junction and the germline gene differ at one end; a read error may be behind it. The chain has TRBV5-1 and TRBJ1-1; 8 bases map to TRBD1. Germline lookup yields CDR1 SGHRS and CDR2 YFSETQ. CDR3 length: 14 residues. The CDR3 protein is CARSLQGANTEAFF. Here the CDR3 DNA reads TGCGCCAGAAGCTTGCAGGGGGCGAACACTGAAGCTTTCTTT.

This clonotype was observed a handful of times. One end of the junction varies from germline; a read error may be responsible. J is TRBJ2-3 and V is TRBV11-2; unclear D gene. Germline V gene lookup returns CDR1 SGHAT and CDR2 FQNNGV. There are 16 residues in the CDR3. Written as DNA, the CDR3 is TGTGCCAGCAACTTAGACAAGAAGACTAGCACAGATACGCAGTATTTT. Its translation: CASNLDKKTSTDTQYF.

For this clonotype: A read error is possible here, since a much larger clone lies one base away. CDR3 coding DNA: TGCGCCAGCAGCCAAGAGGACAGTTCCTGCGAGCAGTACTTC. It codes for CASSQEDSSCEQYF. The J gene is TRBJ2-7, the V gene TRBV4-1; the D gene is possibly TRBD1 (6 bases). The CDR3 has 14 residues. Germline V gives CDR1 MGHRA, CDR2 YSYEKL.

About this clonotype itself: This sequence may be a read error, since a much larger clone differs from it by one base. The chain employs TRBV10-2 and TRBJ2-1; D possibly corresponds to TRBD2 (6 bases). The CDR3 loop spans 13 amino acids. Germline loops: CDR1 WSHSY, CDR2 SAAADI. Here the CDR3 DNA reads TGCGCCAACAGTGCCACTACCGGGGGTGAGCAGTTCTTC. This encodes CANSATTGGEQFF.

There are many counts of this clonotype. The chain links TRBV24-1 to TRBJ2-2, with D possibly being TRBD1 or TRBD2 (5 bases each). V was clipped by 10 bases and J by 1 base, with 12 bases between them. This CDR3 has 14 amino acids. Germline CDR1 reads KGHDR; CDR2 reads SFDVKD. The CDR3 here is CATLLGVNTGELFF. Here the CDR3 DNA reads TGTGCCACTTTACTAGGGGTGAACACCGGGGAGCTGTTTTTT.

Worth noting for this clonotype: An end of the junction does not agree with germline; a read error may underlie this. The rearrangement joins TRBV11-2 to TRBJ2-2, with 7 positions matching TRBD1. Germline V gene data show CDR1 as SGHAT and CDR2 as FQNNGV. The length of the CDR3 is 16 residues. CDR3 DNA sequence: TGTACCAGCAGCCTACAGGGGACGTTGTTCGCCGGAGTGCTGTTTTTT. Translation gives CTSSLQGTLFAGVLFF. Drawing the rest from reference TRBV11-2 and TRBJ2-2, the complete variable domain is EAGVAQSPRYKIIEKRQSVAFWCNPISGHATLYWYQQILGQGPKLLIQFQNNGVVDDSQLPKDRFSAERLKGVDSTLKIQPAKLEDSAVYLCTSSLQGTLFAGVLFFGEGSRLTVL.

With respect to this clonotype: This may stem from a read error, because a much larger clone lies one nucleotide away. The chain joins TRBV29-1 to TRBJ2-5; D perhaps matches TRBD2 (5 bases). Per the germline V gene, CDR1 is SQVTM and CDR2 is ANQGSEA. The CDR3 has 11 amino acids. The CDR3 here is CSISHGETQCF. As DNA, the CDR3 is TGCAGCATCTCACACGGGGAGACCCAGTGCTTC. Using reference TRBV29-1 and TRBJ2-5 for the parts outside the CDR3, the full variable domain is SAVISQKPSRDICQRGTSLTIQCQVDSQVTMMFWYRQQPGQSLTLIATANQGSEATYESGFVIDKFPISRPNLTFSTLTVSNMSPEDSSIYLCSISHGETQCFGPGTRLLVL.

This chain joins TRBV7-8 and TRBJ2-5, with no clear D. The CDR3 has 14 residues. V dropped 5 bases and J dropped 4 bases, with 14 bases sitting between them. The germline V gene encodes CDR1 SGHVS and CDR2 FQNEAQ. The chain's CDR3 is CASSRNDGRETQYF. CDR3 in DNA: TGTGCCAGCAGCCGAAATGACGGCCGAGAGACCCAGTACTTC. Supplemented by reference TRBV7-8 and TRBJ2-5, the full variable domain reads GAGVSQSPRYKVAKRGQDVALRCDPISGHVSLFWYQQALGQGPEFLTYFQNEAQLDKSGLPSDRFFAERPEGSVSTLKIQRTQQEDSAVYLCASSRNDGRETQYFGPGTRLLVL.

This clonotype was observed many times. The V gene is TRBV12-3 or TRBV12-4, the J gene TRBJ1-5, with D unclear. Trimming removed 3 bases at V and 4 bases at J, with 1 base between. This CDR3 is built from 11 residues. CDR3 sequence (DNA): TGTGCCAGCAGTTTTAATCAGCCCCAGCATTTT. It yields the protein CASSFNQPQHF.

In its sample, this clonotype was seen a few times. This rearrangement joins TRBV15 to TRBJ1-2, with D hard to call. V was clipped by 0 bases and J by 4 bases, with 6 bases between them. CDR1 and CDR2 from the germline V gene are LNHNV and YYDKDF (reference sequence). This CDR3 has 13 residues. As DNA, the CDR3 is TGTGCCACCAGCAGAGACTTCACCTATGGCTACACCTTC. Encoded protein: CATSRDFTYGYTF.

This clonotype is labeled medium-sized. The chain links TRBV6-2 or TRBV6-3 to TRBJ2-5, with D perhaps TRBD1 (6 bases). V lost 6 bases, J lost 6 bases, and 11 bases lay in between. This CDR3 contains 12 residues. Germline V gene data show CDR1 as MNHEY and CDR2 as SVGEGT. The CDR3 spells CASSTDSKTQYF. The CDR3 DNA reads TGTGCCAGCAGCACGGACAGTAAGACCCAGTACTTC.

With respect to this clonotype: No conserved phenylalanine or tryptophan ends this CDR3, so it is likely a read error. CDR3 bases: TGTGTCAGCAGCCATGAACGGGAGCAGTACCTC. Amino acids: CVSSHEREQYL. The genes are TRBV12-3 or TRBV12-4 and TRBJ2-7; D is ambiguous. The CDR3 totals 11 residues.

Turning to this clonotype: The junction does not match germline at one end; this may be a read error. V and J are TRBV11-1 and TRBJ2-5, with D perhaps TRBD1 (5 bases). This CDR3 comprises 13 residues. Germline lookup yields CDR1 SGHAT and CDR2 FQDESV (reference sequence). As DNA, the CDR3 is TGTGCCAACAGCCCGGACACCCAAGAGACTCAGTACTTC. It translates to CANSPDTQETQYF.

In its sample, this clonotype was seen many times. The chain joins TRBV6-1 to TRBJ2-2; D might be TRBD1 (5 bases). The V and J ends lost 4 bases and 2 bases respectively, with 17 bases between them. This CDR3 is 17 amino acids long. Germline CDR1 MNHNS, CDR2 SASEGT. The CDR3 sequence is CASSALVAQGNTGELFF. DNA for the CDR3: TGTGCCAGCAGTGCCCTTGTAGCTCAGGGAAACACCGGGGAGCTGTTTTTT.

The V gene is TRBV29-1, the J gene TRBJ2-7; D might be TRBD2 (5 bases). The CDR3 is 14 residues long. Germline V gene data show CDR1 as SQVTM and CDR2 as ANQGSEA. V dropped 4 bases and J dropped 5 bases, with 18 bases sitting between them. CDR3 residues: CSVGILGNSDEQYF. In DNA, the CDR3 is TGCAGCGTTGGCATTTTAGGGAATAGCGACGAGCAGTACTTC.

This chain uses TRBV20-1 with TRBJ1-5; D is possibly TRBD1 (5 bases). The CDR3 contains 14 residues. V lost 5 bases to trimming and J lost 6 bases, with 17 bases between them. Per the germline V gene, CDR1 is DFQATT and CDR2 is SNEGSKA (reference sequence). In nucleotides, the CDR3 is TGCAGTGCTCAGGGAGACGGGGATGGTCAGCCCCAGCATTTT. Translated, it gives CSAQGDGDGQPQHF.

As regards this clonotype: A read error may be the cause here, since a much bigger clone is one base away. The chain has TRBV5-6 and TRBJ2-1; 11 bases are a match to TRBD2. The CDR3 sequence is 13 residues long. CDR1 and CDR2 from the germline V gene are SGHDT and YYEEEE. The chain's CDR3 is CVSIRTSGNEQFF. The CDR3 region has the DNA TGTGTCAGCATCCGGACTAGCGGGAATGAGCAGTTCTTC.

The chain has TRBV15 and TRBJ2-7, with a possible D match to TRBD1 (5 bases). The CDR3 is 17 residues long. The V and J ends lost 3 bases and 3 bases respectively, with 21 bases between them. Germline V gives CDR1 LNHNV, CDR2 YYDKDF (reference sequence). CDR3 amino acids: CATSSPPWVGAGYEQYF. Written as DNA, the CDR3 is TGTGCCACCAGCAGTCCCCCGTGGGTAGGGGCCGGCTACGAGCAGTACTTC.

About this clonotype: The junction departs from the called germline gene at one end, perhaps through a read error. V is TRBV28 and J is TRBJ2-7, with D possibly TRBD1 on 6 matching bases. The V gene's germline CDR1 is MDHEN and CDR2 SYDVKM. This CDR3 is built from 14 residues. The CDR3 bases are TGTGCCAGCGACCGGACAGCAGCCCCCTATGGGCAGTATTTC. This gives the protein CASDRTAAPYGQYF.